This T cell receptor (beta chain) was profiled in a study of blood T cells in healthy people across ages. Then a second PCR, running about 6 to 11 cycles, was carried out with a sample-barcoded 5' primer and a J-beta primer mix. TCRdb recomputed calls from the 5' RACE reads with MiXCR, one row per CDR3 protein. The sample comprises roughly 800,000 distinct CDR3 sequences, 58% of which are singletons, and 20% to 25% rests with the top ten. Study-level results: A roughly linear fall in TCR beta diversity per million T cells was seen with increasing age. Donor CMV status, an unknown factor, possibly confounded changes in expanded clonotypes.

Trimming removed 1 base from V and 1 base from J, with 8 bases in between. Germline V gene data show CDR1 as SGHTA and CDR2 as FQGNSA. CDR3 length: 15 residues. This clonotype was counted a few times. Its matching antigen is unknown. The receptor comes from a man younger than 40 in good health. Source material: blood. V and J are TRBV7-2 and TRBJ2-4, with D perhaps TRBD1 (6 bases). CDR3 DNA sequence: TGTGCCAGCAGCTTAGAAAGGGGGGCCAAAAACATTCAGTACTTC. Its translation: CASSLERGAKNIQYF.